Listed here are 27 T cell receptor beta chains from one sample, sequenced in a study of blood T cell repertoires in COVID-19. Produced via immunoSEQ multiplex PCR; TCRdb's table is partial and in-frame only. The data show more than 350,000 clones, about 87% seen once. The sequencing sample was made of peripheral blood. The receptors were gathered from a woman in her thirties with COVID-19, enrolled during active disease.

Here the CDR3 DNA reads TGTGCCAGCAGTTTGAGGGGGCAAGGCTACACCTTC. Encoded protein: CASSLRGQGYTF. The rearrangement joins TRBV27 to TRBJ1-2; the match to TRBD1 covers 7 bases. Germline V lookup: CDR1 MNHEY, CDR2 SMNVEV (reference sequence). J gave up 8 bases and V 3 bases, and 3 bases lay outside the gene matches. CDR3 length: 12 amino acids.

The rearrangement links TRBV3-1 (or the pseudogene TRBV3-2) to TRBJ2-5; D perhaps matches TRBD1 (6 bases). This CDR3 has 14 amino acids. Germline V gene data show CDR1 as LGHDT and CDR2 as YNNKEL (reference sequence). V lost 0 bases and J 10 bases, leaving 15 bases between the germline ends. The CDR3 nucleotides are TGTGCCAGCAGCCAAGAGTTAAGGGGGAAAGGCCAGTACTTC. It is translated as CASSQELRGKGQYF.

The CDR3 region has the DNA TGTGCCAGCACCTCCCCTAGCTCTGGGGCCAACGTCCTGACTTTC. It is translated as CASTSPSSGANVLTF. The chain carries TRBV11-1 and TRBJ2-6; D remains ambiguous. Germline CDR1 SGHAT, CDR2 FQDESV (reference sequence). V lost 7 bases to trimming and J lost 0 bases, with 10 bases between them. This CDR3 is 15 amino acids long.

The chain combines TRBV7-2 with TRBJ2-7, with 13 bases lining up with TRBD2. This CDR3 spans 15 amino acids. V shed 5 bases, J shed 6 bases, and the junction held 7 bases outside the gene matches. In germline, CDR1 is SGHTA, CDR2 FQGNSA. Here the CDR3 reads CASSPGLAGVREQYF. In DNA, the CDR3 is TGTGCCAGCAGCCCCGGACTAGCGGGAGTTCGCGAGCAGTACTTC.

The chain uses TRBV2 and TRBJ2-7; D possibly corresponds to TRBD1 (6 bases). Germline assignment: CDR1 SNHLY and CDR2 FYNNEI. This CDR3 is built from 13 residues. Between the trimmed V and J ends, which lost 8 bases and 6 bases, there was a span of 17 bases. The CDR3 sequence is CASGSTGTAEQYF. Written as DNA, the CDR3 is TGTGCCAGCGGAAGCACAGGGACGGCCGAGCAGTACTTC.

The V and J genes are TRBV5-4 and TRBJ2-3; D perhaps matches TRBD2 (6 bases). Trimming left V 1 base short and J 1 base short, with 10 bases between. In germline, CDR1 is SGHNT, CDR2 YYREEE (reference sequence). The CDR3 sequence is 15 residues long. CDR3 in amino acids: CASSLWRGGTDTQYF. Here the CDR3 DNA reads TGTGCCAGCAGCTTGTGGCGGGGCGGCACAGATACGCAGTATTTT.

This clone was seen just once. The gene calls are TRBV18 and TRBJ2-4; D may be TRBD2 (6 bases). The V end was cut by 6 bases, the J end by 0 bases, with 18 bases between. Per the germline V gene, CDR1 is KGHSH and CDR2 is LQKENI. This CDR3 region has 17 residues. CDR3 DNA: TGTGCCAGCTCCCAGATTCCGGGACTCCAAGCCAAAAACATTCAGTACTTC. Its protein is CASSQIPGLQAKNIQYF. Full variable domain (outside the CDR3, taken from reference TRBV18 and TRBJ2-4): NAGVMQNPRHLVRRRGQEARLRCSPMKGHSHVYWYRQLPEEGLKFMVYLQKENIIDESGMPKERFSAEFPKEGPSILRIQQVVRGDSAAYFCASSQIPGLQAKNIQYFGAGTRLSVL.

The V and J genes are TRBV7-2 and TRBJ2-7; 8 bases align to TRBD2. The CDR3 contains 14 residues. Germline-derived CDR1 and CDR2 are SGHTA and FQGNSA. V was pared by 5 bases and J by 3 bases, with 6 bases of the junction left unmatched. CDR3 protein: CASSKSGSLYEQYF. The CDR3 DNA sequence: TGTGCCAGCAGCAAGAGCGGGAGTCTCTACGAGCAGTACTTC.

J is TRBJ2-6 and V is TRBV6-1; 7 nucleotides match TRBD1. CDR3 length equals 17 residues. V lost 0 bases and J lost 2; bases outside the gene matches: 4. CDR1 and CDR2 from the germline V gene are MNHNS and SASEGT. CDR3: CASSEARQGTGANVLTF. The CDR3 coding sequence is TGTGCCAGCAGTGAAGCCCGACAGGGAACTGGGGCCAACGTCCTGACTTTC.

This rearrangement joins TRBV11-2 to TRBJ1-4; the match to TRBD1 covers 9 bases. After removal of 5 bases from V and 7 bases from J, the junction contained 8 bases not matched to a gene. CDR1 is SGHAT and CDR2 is FQNNGV in the germline V gene. CDR3 length: 15 amino acids. The CDR3 region has the DNA TGTGCCAGCAGCACCCCCGGGACAGGGAGTGAAAAACTGTTTTTT. As protein: CASSTPGTGSEKLFF.

The rearrangement joins TRBV25-1 to TRBJ2-7, with 7 bases that match TRBD2. The CDR3 is 14 amino acids. Losses at the gene ends were 4 bases for V and 2 bases for J; bases not matched to a gene: 5. Germline CDR1 MGHDK, CDR2 SYGVNS. CDR3 loop: CASSAGTTTYEQYF. For the CDR3, the DNA is TGTGCCAGCAGTGCCGGGACTACCACCTACGAGCAGTACTTC.

This CDR3 reads CASSQAGGQPQHF. The DNA for the CDR3 is TGTGCCAGCAGCCAAGCTGGAGGGCAGCCCCAGCATTTT. The chain is built from TRBV3-1 (or the pseudogene TRBV3-2) and TRBJ1-5, with D unclear. V gave up 1 base and J gave up 7 bases, with 8 bases separating them. CDR1 LGHDT and CDR2 YNNKEL come from the germline V gene (reference sequence). The CDR3 has 13 residues.

The chain recombines TRBV6-4 with TRBJ2-7, with 9 bases lining up with TRBD2. The CDR3 has 14 residues. Germline V gives CDR1 MRHNA, CDR2 SNTAGT. V shed 4 bases and J 7 bases; nucleotides not matched to a gene: 8. The CDR3 DNA follows: TGTGCCAGCAGTGGCATAGCGGGAGTGGGGGAGCAGTACTTC. This sequence encodes CASSGIAGVGEQYF.

CDR3 sequence reads: CASSFGGTEMSYEQYF. The CDR3 region has the DNA TGTGCCAGCAGTTTTGGAGGGACTGAGATGTCCTACGAGCAGTACTTC. V usage is TRBV28 and J usage is TRBJ2-7, with D perhaps TRBD2 (6 bases). V dropped 3 bases and J dropped 1 base, with 16 bases sitting between them. This CDR3 is built from 16 residues. Germline CDR1 is MDHEN and CDR2 is SYDVKM. Drawing the rest from reference TRBV28 and TRBJ2-7, the complete variable domain is DVKVTQSSRYLVKRTGEKVFLECVQDMDHENMFWYRQDPGLGLRLIYFSYDVKMKEKGDIPEGYSVSREKKERFSLILESASTNQTSMYLCASSFGGTEMSYEQYFGPGTRLTVT.

The chain carries TRBV2 and TRBJ2-5, with 12 bases that match TRBD2. There are 15 residues in the CDR3. CDR1 is SNHLY and CDR2 is FYNNEI in the germline V gene. The ends lost 5 bases at V and 1 base at J; junction bases unmatched: 2. CDR3 DNA: TGTGCCAGCAGTTGGGGACTAGCGGGCCAAGAGACCCAGTACTTC. Translation gives CASSWGLAGQETQYF.

The chain couples TRBV6-2 or TRBV6-3 to TRBJ1-6, with D possibly TRBD1 on 6 matching bases. The CDR3 has 15 amino acids. V lost 6 bases to trimming and J lost 13 bases, with 22 bases between them. Germline V lookup: CDR1 MNHEY, CDR2 SVGEGT. CDR3 coding DNA: TGTGCCAGCAGCCGAGGGGGAGTACTCCTCGGTCCCCTCCACTTT. Translation: CASSRGGVLLGPLHF.

This clone was detected ten times or more. J is TRBJ2-5 and V is TRBV14; the match to TRBD2 covers 9 bases. CDR1 is SGHDN and CDR2 is FVKESK in the germline V gene. Trimming at V came to 2 bases and at J to 2 bases, leaving 3 bases not matched to a gene. CDR3 size: 15 residues. CDR3 sequence (DNA): TGTGCCAGCAGCCAATTACTAGCGGGTCAAGAGACCCAGTACTTC. Translating gives CASSQLLAGQETQYF.

This clone was counted between two and nine times. This sequence joins TRBV27 and TRBJ1-6; maybe TRBD1 (6 bases). Trimming took 3 bases from V and 6 from J, leaving 15 bases between them. Germline V CDR1 and CDR2: MNHEY, SMNVEV (reference sequence). This CDR3 contains 16 residues. The CDR3 region is CASSFSETGFNSPLHF. The CDR3, as DNA: TGTGCCAGCAGTTTTTCCGAGACAGGCTTTAATTCACCCCTCCACTTT.

The chain carries TRBV20-1 and TRBJ2-3; 8 positions match TRBD2. Trimming cost V 6 bases and J 8 bases; bases outside gene matches: 13. This CDR3 contains 14 residues. CDR1 is DFQATT, CDR2 SNEGSKA, per germline (reference sequence). In DNA form, the CDR3 reads TGCAGTGCCAGTGAAATAGCGGGACTTGGTACGCAGTATTTT. It encodes CSASEIAGLGTQYF.

The CDR3 is CASRHDSYNEQFF. Written as DNA, the CDR3 is TGCGCCAGCAGACATGACAGCTACAATGAGCAGTTCTTC. The chain employs TRBV5-1 and TRBJ2-1, with a possible D match to TRBD1 (5 bases). From germline, CDR1 is SGHRS and CDR2 YFSETQ. V was shortened by 5 bases and J by 3 bases, with 9 bases between the two germline ends. This CDR3 spans 13 amino acids.

The chain recombines TRBV7-2 with TRBJ2-5; TRBD2 is a possible D gene (6 bases). Germline loops: CDR1 SGHTA, CDR2 FQGNSA. Trimming took off 6 bases at V and 4 bases at J, with 15 bases between the two ends. CDR3 size: 14 residues. The CDR3 protein is CASSPRGFGETQYF. The CDR3 coding sequence is TGTGCCAGCAGTCCCCGGGGGTTCGGAGAGACCCAGTACTTC.

The chain has TRBV5-1 and TRBJ2-6; weak D call: TRBD1 (6 bases). This CDR3 has 15 amino acids. Trimming stripped 4 bases from V and 4 bases from J, with 12 bases between. Germline assignment: CDR1 SGHRS and CDR2 YFSETQ. The CDR3 DNA is TGCGCCAGCAGCCCAACAGGGTCCGGGGCCAACGTCCTGACTTTC. It encodes CASSPTGSGANVLTF.

This chain uses TRBV4-1 with TRBJ2-1, with TRBD1 matching 12 bases. V lost 3 bases and J lost 7; bases outside the gene matches: 4. The CDR3 is 15 residues long. Germline lookup yields CDR1 MGHRA and CDR2 YSYEKL. This CDR3 is CASSQGQGAGNEQFF. The CDR3 nucleotides read TGCGCCAGCAGCCAGGGACAGGGGGCAGGGAATGAGCAGTTCTTC.

The J gene is TRBJ2-7, the V gene TRBV27, with D possibly TRBD2 on 7 matching bases. V was clipped by 6 bases and J by 4 bases, with 13 bases between them. Germline values: CDR1 MNHEY, CDR2 SMNVEV (reference sequence). The CDR3 is made up of 13 amino acids. The CDR3 region has the DNA TGTGCCAGCAGCCTAGGGGGGGATTACGAGCAGTACTTC. Amino acids: CASSLGGDYEQYF.

The count of this clone is one. The genes are TRBV3-1 (or the pseudogene TRBV3-2) and TRBJ1-6, with 7 positions matching TRBD1. Per germline, CDR1 LGHDT and CDR2 YNNKEL (reference sequence). There are 13 residues in the CDR3. Trimming cost V 1 base and J 14 bases; bases outside gene matches: 5. The CDR3 reads CASSQGAGGALHF. CDR3 sequence (DNA): TGTGCCAGCAGCCAAGGGGCAGGGGGAGCCCTCCACTTT.

This sequence joins TRBV30 and TRBJ2-3; D call uncertain. Germline values: CDR1 GTSNPN, CDR2 SVGIG (reference sequence). There are 13 residues in the CDR3. V was shortened by 8 bases and J by 0 bases, with 12 bases between the two germline ends. The CDR3 DNA reads TGTGCCGGGAAGTACTCTAGCACAGATACGCAGTATTTT. Its protein is CAGKYSSTDTQYF.

This clone was detected only a few times. DNA for the CDR3: TGTGCCGGAGGGCAGACAGCAAGCTCCTACGAGCAGTACTTC. It encodes CAGGQTASSYEQYF. The chain links TRBV6-5 to TRBJ2-7, with TRBD2 as a possible D gene (6 bases). CDR1 is MNHEY, CDR2 SVGAGI, per germline. Trimming cost V 11 bases and J 0 bases, with 17 bases left between them. The CDR3 is made up of 14 amino acids.